This T cell receptor beta chain was found in a study of CD8 T cells in Susac syndrome. Overall study results and limits: The CD4+ T cell repertoires from Susac syndrome exhibited no clonal expansion.

The V end was cut by 6 bases, the J end by 4 bases, with 16 bases between. The CDR3 has 14 amino acids. With random hexamers, reverse transcription was performed on roughly 0.5 to 1 ug of RNA. TCR beta CDR3 was amplified by immunoSEQ multiplex PCR. This amplification extended across 54 Vbeta and 13 Jbeta segments. MiXCR was run by TCRdb on the immunoSEQ multiplex PCR reads, yielding one entry per CDR3 protein. The sample lists roughly 150,000 distinct CDR3 sequences, around 96% occurring once. On this clonotype itself: The antigen is undetermined.

The T cells that were sequenced for TCR beta were CD8+ and CD4+ cells from blood. Recently defined diagnostic criteria for definite or probable disease were fulfilled by Susac syndrome patients. The chain carries TRBV12-3 or TRBV12-4 and TRBJ2-7; D call uncertain. The sequenced material came from CD4+ T cells from PBMCs. The TCR sequence derives from a human donor with Susac syndrome. CDR3 coding DNA: TGTGCCAGCAGACCTGCTGACAAGACTTACGAGCAGTACTTC. Translating it yields CASRPADKTYEQYF.